This T cell receptor (beta chain) was sequenced for a study of blood T cell repertoires in COVID-19. Study as a whole: Samples came from the United States, Italy and Spain, spanning acute and convalescent COVID-19. T cells, B-cell-depleted T cells, or PBMCs supplied cDNA or gDNA.

The CDR3 loop spans 15 amino acids. With V trimmed by 3 bases and J by 7 bases, 5 bases remained unmatched. Germline CDR1 reads MGHRA; CDR2 reads YSYEKL. In the study's own analysis: Reference gene primers were amplified, and this amplification served to estimate nucleated cell counts. Sequenced by immunoSEQ multiplex PCR; TCRdb stores in-frame clones only, minus some. V and J calls and clone size are those listed in that table; D and trimming were worked out from the DNA. The sample lists fewer than 120,000 clones, about 75% occurring once. The TCR comes from a woman of 80 years or more with active or convalescent COVID-19. The sequencing sample was made of peripheral blood. The chain has TRBV4-1 and TRBJ2-1; 11 bases are a match to TRBD2. The CDR3 nucleotides read TGCGCCAGCAGCCACCCGGGACTAGCGGTTAATGAGCAGTTCTTC. Residues: CASSHPGLAVNEQFF.